One and the same sample provided the 16 T cell receptor beta chains below, sequenced in a study of graft-versus-host responses after intestinal transplantation. The starting material, graft tissue, was processed to release intraepithelial and lamina propria lymphocytes. The assay was immunoSEQ multiplex PCR, and TCRdb's table has in-frame clones only and misses some. Of about 15,000 clones in the sample, roughly 81% are singletons; the top ten hold roughly 3%. The source material was ileum tissue, sampled 14 days after transplant. Receptors were obtained from a human patient who received an intestinal transplant, so some T cells may come from the graft donor.

The J gene is TRBJ2-1, the V gene TRBV18; weak D call: TRBD1 (5 bases). The V gene lost 1 base and the J gene lost 2 bases, with 9 bases spanning the gap. CDR3 size: 15 residues. Looked up from germline, CDR1 is KGHSH and CDR2 is LQKENI. The CDR3 DNA reads as TGTGCCAGCTCACCACTCTGGGGCGCCTACAATGAGCAGTTCTTC. It specifies CASSPLWGAYNEQFF.

The chain has TRBV7-2 and TRBJ1-5; D is unresolved. Germline V lookup: CDR1 SGHTA, CDR2 FQGNSA. Trimming removed 1 base from V and 5 bases from J, with 9 bases in between. The CDR3 contains 14 residues. CDR3 nucleotides: TGTGCCAGCAGCTTAGAACAGATTTATCAGCCCCAGCATTTT. Translating it yields CASSLEQIYQPQHF.

As for this clone: At the DNA level, this CDR3 is encoded by other sequences in the same sample as well. The V and J genes are TRBV5-1 and TRBJ2-1, with unresolved D. Germline-derived CDR1 and CDR2 are SGHRS and YFSETQ. The CDR3 is 12 amino acids. V gave up 0 bases and J gave up 8 bases, with 6 bases separating them. CDR3 amino acids: CASSLVGDEQFF. Written as DNA, the CDR3 is TGCGCCAGCAGCTTGGTGGGCGATGAGCAGTTCTTC.

The chain recombines TRBV13 with TRBJ2-7, with TRBD1 as a possible D gene (5 bases). This CDR3 has 14 residues. V gave up 2 bases and J gave up 0 bases, with 8 bases separating them. Germline values: CDR1 PRHDT, CDR2 FYEKMQ (reference sequence). The CDR3 here is CASSLRQSSYEQYF. In DNA, the CDR3 is TGTGCCAGCAGCTTACGACAGAGCTCCTACGAGCAGTACTTC.

This chain links TRBV27 with TRBJ2-2; the D is unclear. The V end lost 5 bases, the J end lost 0 bases, and 13 bases lay between the germline ends. Germline V gene lookup returns CDR1 MNHEY and CDR2 SMNVEV (reference sequence). This CDR3 is 16 amino acids long. The CDR3 DNA follows: TGTGCCAGCAGTCCGACCCGGGTAGCGAACACCGGGGAGCTGTTTTTT. It codes for CASSPTRVANTGELFF.

This clone was recorded a few times. The chain has TRBV18 and TRBJ1-2, with 11 bases aligning to TRBD1. The J segment lost 6 bases and the V segment lost 3 bases, leaving 6 bases of the junction unmatched. This CDR3 has 15 amino acids. Germline V lookup: CDR1 KGHSH, CDR2 LQKENI. The CDR3 protein is CASSPRTGGWDGYTF. Here the CDR3 DNA reads TGTGCCAGCTCACCCAGGACAGGGGGCTGGGATGGCTACACCTTC.

The J gene is TRBJ1-5, the V gene TRBV4-1; D unresolved. Germline CDR1 MGHRA, CDR2 YSYEKL. The V and J ends lost 1 base and 3 bases respectively, with 13 bases between them. The CDR3 has 16 residues. The CDR3 here is CASSQGPLGPNQPQHF. CDR3 DNA sequence: TGCGCCAGCAGCCAAGGTCCCTTAGGACCCAATCAGCCCCAGCATTTT.

J is TRBJ1-1 and V is TRBV9; D is perhaps TRBD1 (6 bases). Trimming took off 3 bases at V and 0 bases at J, with 12 bases between the two ends. Germline CDR1 SGDLS, CDR2 YYNGEE. The CDR3 extends over 15 amino acids. This CDR3 reads CASSGGGSMNTEAFF. The CDR3 DNA is TGTGCCAGCAGCGGAGGGGGGAGTATGAACACTGAAGCTTTCTTT.

CDR3 in amino acids: CASSLGRLAGDYEQYF. The CDR3 nucleotides read TGTGCCAGCAGCTTAGGGAGACTAGCGGGAGACTACGAGCAGTACTTC. The chain is built from TRBV11-2 and TRBJ2-7, with TRBD2 matching 12 bases. CDR3 size: 16 residues. Per germline, CDR1 SGHAT and CDR2 FQNNGV. The V segment lost 1 base and the J segment 3 bases; nucleotides outside the gene matches: 4.

The rearrangement links TRBV4-1 to TRBJ1-2, with 7 bases lining up with TRBD1. The length of the CDR3 is 15 residues. Germline loops: CDR1 MGHRA, CDR2 YSYEKL. The trim removed 2 bases at V and 6 bases at J, leaving 9 bases unmatched. This CDR3 reads CASSQPKTGFNGYTF. DNA for the CDR3: TGCGCCAGCAGCCAACCGAAGACAGGGTTTAATGGCTACACCTTC.

V is TRBV6-1 and J is TRBJ2-3, with D possibly being TRBD2 (6 bases). CDR1 MNHNS and CDR2 SASEGT come from the germline V gene. Between the trimmed V and J ends, which lost 6 bases and 0 bases, there was a span of 10 bases. The CDR3 is made up of 14 amino acids. The CDR3 coding sequence is TGTGCCAGCAGACCCGGGACTAGCACAGATACGCAGTATTTT. Protein: CASRPGTSTDTQYF.

The chain joins TRBV5-1 to TRBJ2-7, with a possible D match to TRBD2 (6 bases). The CDR3 sequence is 13 residues long. The ends were cut back, 2 bases at V and 9 bases at J, with 15 bases in the middle. Germline loops: CDR1 SGHRS, CDR2 YFSETQ. The CDR3 sequence: CASSLAEGLGQYF. For the CDR3, the DNA is TGCGCCAGCAGCTTAGCGGAGGGGCTAGGGCAGTACTTC.

This sequence joins TRBV10-3 and TRBJ2-5, with D possibly being TRBD2 (6 bases). This CDR3 is built from 22 residues. Germline V gene sequence: CDR1 ENHRY, CDR2 SYGVKD. V was cut by 0 bases and J by 0 bases, with 29 bases left in between. The CDR3 here is CAISESQLLLSIGLLHQETQYF. The CDR3 coding sequence is TGTGCCATCAGTGAGTCACAATTACTACTTTCGATCGGACTACTTCACCAAGAGACCCAGTACTTC.

This clone was observed a handful of times. The chain joins TRBV9 to TRBJ2-5; D is possibly TRBD2 (6 bases). V was clipped by 0 bases and J by 4 bases, with 16 bases between them. The CDR3 runs 16 residues. Germline-derived CDR1 and CDR2 are SGDLS and YYNGEE. The CDR3 loop reads CASSVVAGPARETQYF. DNA for the CDR3: TGTGCCAGCAGCGTAGTGGCGGGACCCGCCCGAGAGACCCAGTACTTC.

The chain joins TRBV7-9 to TRBJ2-1; D may be TRBD1 (6 bases). The CDR3 contains 14 residues. Germline CDR1 is SEHNR and CDR2 is FQNEAQ (reference sequence). Trimming removed 5 bases at V and 1 base at J, with 9 bases between. Written as DNA, the CDR3 is TGTGCCAGCAGCGGGACACCATCCTACAATGAGCAGTTCTTC. It codes for CASSGTPSYNEQFF. Together with reference TRBV7-9 and TRBJ2-1, the CDR3 gives the full variable domain: DTGVSQNPRHKITKRGQNVTFRCDPISEHNRLYWYRQTLGQGPEFLTYFQNEAQLEKSRLLSDRFSAERPKGSFSTLEIQRTEQGDSAMYLCASSGTPSYNEQFFGPGTRLTVL.

CDR3 in amino acids: CASSRGLYGYTF. CDR3 coding DNA: TGTGCCAGCAGTCGCGGGCTCTATGGCTACACCTTC. V and J are TRBV6-5 and TRBJ1-2; D is unresolved. Germline V gene data show CDR1 as MNHEY and CDR2 as SVGAGI. CDR3 size: 12 residues. Trimming removed 5 bases at V and 4 bases at J, with 8 bases between.